This T cell receptor beta chain was recorded in a study of spatial heterogeneity in lung cancer. This clonotype was seen a few times. Its target is not known. Described time point: sample taken at primary tumor resection. In TCRdb, the 5' RACE reads were re-called with MiXCR into one record per CDR3 protein. The sample yields about 20,000 distinct CDR3 sequences, about 16% seen once. The V end was cut by 2 bases, the J end by 3 bases, with 6 bases between. CDR1 is SGHRS, CDR2 YFSETQ, per germline. The CDR3 covers 12 residues. Overall study results and limits: Expanded intratumoral alpha and beta TCR counts tracked tumor mutation counts.

Sample: lung tumor tissue, taken at surgery. This TCR derives from a female donor with early-stage non-small cell lung cancer. This chain uses TRBV5-1 with TRBJ2-7; D may be TRBD1 (6 bases). The CDR3 spells CASSLGGYEQYF. CDR3 nucleotide sequence: TGCGCCAGCAGCTTAGGGGGCTACGAGCAGTACTTC.